This T cell receptor (beta chain) emerged from a study of blood T cell repertoires in COVID-19. As for the study in general: The United States, Italy and Spain were the sources of the acute and convalescent COVID-19 samples. T cells, B-cell-depleted T cells, or PBMCs supplied cDNA or gDNA.

Per the original methods: Amplification of reference gene primers was used by the study to estimate nucleated cell counts. Some clones are missing from TCRdb's copy, which holds only in-frame ones; the method was immunoSEQ multiplex PCR. V and J calls and clone size are those listed in that table; D and trimming were worked out from the DNA. The table includes about 220,000 clones, about 79% detected once. The CDR3 totals 14 residues. Germline loops: CDR1 SNHLY, CDR2 FYNNEI. Trimming removed 4 bases from V and 5 bases from J, with 11 bases in between. The sample was peripheral blood. The chain is built from TRBV2 and TRBJ1-4; weak D call: TRBD1 (6 bases). The receptor was isolated from a man aged 50 to 60 with active or convalescent COVID-19. Here the CDR3 reads CASSVDTGNEKLFF. The CDR3 DNA reads as TGTGCCAGCAGTGTTGATACAGGGAATGAAAAACTGTTTTTT.